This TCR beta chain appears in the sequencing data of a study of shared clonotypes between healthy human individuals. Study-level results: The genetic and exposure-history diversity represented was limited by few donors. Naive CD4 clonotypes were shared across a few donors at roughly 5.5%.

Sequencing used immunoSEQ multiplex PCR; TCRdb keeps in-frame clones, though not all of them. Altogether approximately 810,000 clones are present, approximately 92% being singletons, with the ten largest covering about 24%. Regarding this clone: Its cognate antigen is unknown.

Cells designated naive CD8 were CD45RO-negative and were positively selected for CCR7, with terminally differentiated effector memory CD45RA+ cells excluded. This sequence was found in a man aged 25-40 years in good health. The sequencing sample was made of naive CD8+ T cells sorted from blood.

For the CDR3, the DNA is TGTGCCAGCAGCTTAGGGGGGGCTCAGCCCCAGCATTTT. This encodes CASSLGGAQPQHF. The V gene is TRBV5-6, the J gene TRBJ1-5; D perhaps matches TRBD1 (6 bases). V gave up 2 bases and J gave up 6 bases, with 9 bases separating them. The CDR3 has 13 residues. CDR1 and CDR2 from the germline V gene are SGHDT and YYEEEE.